A selection of T cell receptor beta chains follows, all from one sample in a study of control samples from healthy donors and cancer patients. Libraries were prepared by immunoSEQ multiplex PCR; TCRdb keeps only in-frame clonotypes and omits some of them. The sample contains fewer than 150,000 clones, roughly 92% of which appear only once. The sequencing input was blood. These receptors were obtained from a woman aged 18-35 years in good health. Both conserved end residues are part of each CDR3. The D gene is left open where the match is weak.

.,TRBV20-1,TRBJ2-7,CSASVPGTGTYEQYF,TGCAGTGCTAGTGTCCCCGGGACGGGAACCTACGAGCAGTACTTC
.,TRBV10-3,TRBJ2-7,CAISEMGAGEQYF,TGTGCCATCAGTGAGATGGGCGCAGGCGAGCAGTACTTC
.,TRBV28,TRBJ2-1,CASSLQGYNEQFF,TGTGCCAGCAGTTTGCAGGGGTACAATGAGCAGTTCTTC
.,TRBV11-3,TRBJ1-6,CASSLSGTPPDIYNSPLHF,TGTGCCAGCAGCTTATCCGGGACACCCCCCGACATTTATAATTCACCCCTCCACTTT
.,TRBV7-2,TRBJ2-1,CASSLAGGRANEQFF,TGTGCCAGCAGCTTAGCAGGGGGGAGGGCCAATGAGCAGTTCTTC
.,TRBV3-1/TRBV3-2,TRBJ1-5,CASSQGGNQPQHF,TGTGCCAGCAGCCAAGGTGGAAATCAGCCCCAGCATTTT
.,TRBV5-1,TRBJ1-4,CASSNGAGNEKLFF,TGCGCCAGCTCAAACGGGGCCGGTAATGAAAAACTGTTTTTT
.,TRBV7-6,TRBJ2-3,CASSPWASYESTDTQYF,TGTGCCAGCAGCCCATGGGCTAGTTATGAGAGCACAGATACGCAGTATTTT
.,TRBV29-1,TRBJ1-3,CSVEDWSSGNTIYF,TGCAGCGTTGAAGATTGGAGTTCTGGAAACACCATATATTTT
TRBD2,TRBV4-3,TRBJ2-3,CASSQVSTSGGATDTQYF,TGCGCCAGCAGCCAAGTGAGCACTAGCGGGGGGGCCACAGATACGCAGTATTTT
.,TRBV20-1,TRBJ1-6,CSASIGVSYNSPLHF,TGCAGTGCTAGTATCGGGGTCTCCTATAATTCACCCCTCCACTTT
.,TRBV6-5,TRBJ2-2,CASTSQANTGELFF,TGTGCCAGCACCTCCCAAGCGAACACCGGGGAGCTGTTTTTT